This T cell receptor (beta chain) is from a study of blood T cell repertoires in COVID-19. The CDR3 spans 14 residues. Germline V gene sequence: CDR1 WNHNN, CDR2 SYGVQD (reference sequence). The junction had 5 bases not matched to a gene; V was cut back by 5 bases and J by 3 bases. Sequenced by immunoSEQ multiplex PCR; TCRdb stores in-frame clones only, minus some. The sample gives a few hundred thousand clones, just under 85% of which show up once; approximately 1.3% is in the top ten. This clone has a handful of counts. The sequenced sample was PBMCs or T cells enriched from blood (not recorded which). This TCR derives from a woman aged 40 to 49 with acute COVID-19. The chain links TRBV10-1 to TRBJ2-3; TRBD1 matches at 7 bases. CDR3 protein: CASSRDSRTDTQYF. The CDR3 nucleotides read TGCGCCAGCAGTCGGGACAGCCGGACAGATACGCAGTATTTT.